This T cell receptor (beta chain) was documented in a study of PD-1 blockade in classical Hodgkin lymphoma. V lost 10 bases to trimming and J lost 7 bases; unmatched junction nucleotides: 7. CDR1 and CDR2 from the germline V gene are WNHNN and SYGVQD (reference sequence). This CDR3 is built from 11 residues. The data were produced by immunoSEQ multiplex PCR, yet TCRdb's version contains in-frame clones alone and is incomplete. The repertoire has nearly 100,000 clones, 75% to 90% of them found once; the top ten carry 9.5% to 15%. To note about this clone: The target antigen is unknown.

Exposure to brentuximab vedotin varied, and each patient had relapsed following autologous stem cell transplantation. Best responses were complete response, partial response or progressive disease. Study results and caveats: Unlike CD8+ TCR diversity, which did not rise significantly by C4D1, CD4+ TCR diversity did. Baseline TCR diversity was reportedly lower in newly diagnosed patients than healthy donors. Complete responders' baseline diversity resembled that of newly diagnosed patients.

The chain combines TRBV10-1 with TRBJ2-7; 7 nucleotides line up with TRBD2. The sequencing here drew on peripheral blood mononuclear cells (PBMCs), taken at baseline. The sequence derives from a human donor with classical Hodgkin lymphoma. The CDR3 protein is CATWGGGEQYF. Written as DNA, the CDR3 is TGCGCCACTTGGGGGGGTGGTGAGCAGTACTTC.